These 5 T cell receptor beta chains were all obtained from the same sample, sequenced in a study of blood T cell repertoires in COVID-19. TCRdb's copy holds only in-frame clones and misses some; the assay was immunoSEQ multiplex PCR. The sample shows roughly 80,000 clones, approximately 84% of them seen only once. The sequenced sample was peripheral blood. The receptors were gathered from a human donor in a cohort sampled during active COVID-19.

The rearrangement links TRBV6-2 or TRBV6-3 to TRBJ2-7; 11 bases are a match to TRBD2. The CDR3 is 15 residues long. J gave up 2 bases and V 4 bases, and 4 bases lay outside the gene matches. Germline V CDR1 and CDR2: MNHEY, SVGEGT. This chain's CDR3 is CASSSSGGPPYEQYF. Written as DNA, the CDR3 is TGTGCCAGCAGTTCTAGCGGGGGGCCGCCCTACGAGCAGTACTTC.

The chain employs TRBV3-1 (or the pseudogene TRBV3-2) and TRBJ2-3; weak D call: TRBD2 (6 bases). CDR3 length: 19 residues. Germline V gene data show CDR1 as LGHDT and CDR2 as YNNKEL (reference sequence). Deletions cut 0 bases from V and 0 bases from J, with 19 bases between. CDR3 sequence reads: CASSQERPSGGKSTDTQYF. In DNA, the CDR3 is TGTGCCAGCAGCCAAGAGCGTCCCTCGGGCGGGAAAAGCACAGATACGCAGTATTTT.

J is TRBJ2-1 and V is TRBV7-9; unclear D gene. Trimming shortened V by 1 base and J by 6 bases, and 4 bases separated the two germline ends. The CDR3 has 12 residues. Germline-derived CDR1 and CDR2 are SEHNR and FQNEAQ (reference sequence). The CDR3 sequence: CASSLDSNEQFF. The CDR3 region has the DNA TGTGCCAGCAGCTTAGACAGCAATGAGCAGTTCTTC.

This sequence joins TRBV28 and TRBJ1-5; a weak D match, TRBD1 (5 bases). This CDR3 comprises 13 residues. Germline CDR1 reads MDHEN; CDR2 reads SYDVKM. V was cut by 11 bases and J by 3 bases, with 14 bases left in between. CDR3 in amino acids: CASQSGNNQPQHF. The CDR3 DNA follows: TGTGCCTCCCAGTCAGGGAACAATCAGCCCCAGCATTTT.

A few counts support this clone. The chain employs TRBV27 and TRBJ2-2; possibly TRBD1 for D (5 bases). The germline V gene has CDR1 MNHEY and CDR2 SMNVEV (reference sequence). Trimming removed 3 bases at V and 1 base at J, with 15 bases between. The length of the CDR3 is 17 residues. This chain's CDR3 is CASSFLVAGMNTGELFF. CDR3 coding DNA: TGTGCCAGCAGTTTCCTGGTAGCAGGGATGAACACCGGGGAGCTGTTTTTT.